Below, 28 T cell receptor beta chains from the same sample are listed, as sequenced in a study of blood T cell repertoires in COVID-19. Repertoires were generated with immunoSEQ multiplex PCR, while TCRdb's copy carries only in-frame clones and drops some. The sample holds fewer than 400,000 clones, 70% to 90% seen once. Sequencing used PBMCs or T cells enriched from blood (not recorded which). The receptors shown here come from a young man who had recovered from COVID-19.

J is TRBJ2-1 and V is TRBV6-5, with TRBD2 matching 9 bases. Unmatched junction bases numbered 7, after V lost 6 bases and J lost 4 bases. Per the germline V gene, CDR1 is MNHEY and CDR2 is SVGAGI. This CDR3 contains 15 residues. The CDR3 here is CASRIVAGGYNEQFF. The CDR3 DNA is TGTGCCAGCAGGATTGTGGCGGGGGGGTACAATGAGCAGTTCTTC.

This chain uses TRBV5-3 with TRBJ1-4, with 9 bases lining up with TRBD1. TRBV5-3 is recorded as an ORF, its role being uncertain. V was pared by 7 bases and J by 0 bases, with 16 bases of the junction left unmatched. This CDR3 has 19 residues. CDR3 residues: CARSPLISGQGSTNEKLFF. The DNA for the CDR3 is TGTGCCAGATCCCCTCTAATTTCGGGACAGGGTTCAACTAATGAAAAACTGTTTTTT.

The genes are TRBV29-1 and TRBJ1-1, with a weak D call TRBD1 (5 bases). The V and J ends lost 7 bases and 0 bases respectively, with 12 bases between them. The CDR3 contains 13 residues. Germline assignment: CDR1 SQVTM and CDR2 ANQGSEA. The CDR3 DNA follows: TGCAGCGGAGCGGGGACCTTGAACACTGAAGCTTTCTTT. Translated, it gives CSGAGTLNTEAFF.

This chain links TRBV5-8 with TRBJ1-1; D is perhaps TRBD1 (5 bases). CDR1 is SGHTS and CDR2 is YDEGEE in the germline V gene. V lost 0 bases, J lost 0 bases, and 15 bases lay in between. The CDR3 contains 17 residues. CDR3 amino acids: CASSLAGVLTLNTEAFF. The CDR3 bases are TGTGCCAGCAGCTTGGCGGGGGTCCTGACCTTGAACACTGAAGCTTTCTTT.

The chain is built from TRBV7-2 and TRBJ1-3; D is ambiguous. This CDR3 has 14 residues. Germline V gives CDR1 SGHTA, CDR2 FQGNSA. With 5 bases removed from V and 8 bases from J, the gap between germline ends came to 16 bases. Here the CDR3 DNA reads TGTGCCAGCAGCGCATACGACGGGAGCGACACCATATATTTT. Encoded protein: CASSAYDGSDTIYF. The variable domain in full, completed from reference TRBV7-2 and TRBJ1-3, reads GAGVSQSPSNKVTEKGKDVELRCDPISGHTALYWYRQSLGQGLEFLIYFQGNSAPDKSGLPSDRFSAERTGGSVSTLTIQRTQQEDSAVYLCASSAYDGSDTIYFGEGSWLTVV.

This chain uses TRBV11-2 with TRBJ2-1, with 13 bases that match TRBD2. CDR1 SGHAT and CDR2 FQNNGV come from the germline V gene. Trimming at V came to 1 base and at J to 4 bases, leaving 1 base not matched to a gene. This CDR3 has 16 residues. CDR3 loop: CASSLGTSGGYNEQFF. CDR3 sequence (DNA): TGTGCCAGCAGCTTAGGGACTAGCGGGGGATACAATGAGCAGTTCTTC. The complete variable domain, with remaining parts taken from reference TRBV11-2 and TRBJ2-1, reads EAGVAQSPRYKIIEKRQSVAFWCNPISGHATLYWYQQILGQGPKLLIQFQNNGVVDDSQLPKDRFSAERLKGVDSTLKIQPAKLEDSAVYLCASSLGTSGGYNEQFFGPGTRLTVL.

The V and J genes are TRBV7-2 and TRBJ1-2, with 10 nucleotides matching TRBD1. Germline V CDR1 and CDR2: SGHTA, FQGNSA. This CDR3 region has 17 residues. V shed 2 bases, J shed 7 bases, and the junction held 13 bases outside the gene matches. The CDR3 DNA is TGTGCCAGCAGCTTAAGGATCGGACAGGGGGATATGGTTGGCTACACCTTC. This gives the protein CASSLRIGQGDMVGYTF.

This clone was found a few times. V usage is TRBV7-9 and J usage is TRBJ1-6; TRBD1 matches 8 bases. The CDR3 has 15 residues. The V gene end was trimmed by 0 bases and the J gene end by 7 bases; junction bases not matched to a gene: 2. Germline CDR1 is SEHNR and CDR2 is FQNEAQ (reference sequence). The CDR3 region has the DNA TGTGCCAGCAGCTTAGCACAGGGGGGGAATTCACCCCTCCACTTT. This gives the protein CASSLAQGGNSPLHF. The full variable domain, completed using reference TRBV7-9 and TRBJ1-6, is DTGVSQNPRHKITKRGQNVTFRCDPISEHNRLYWYRQTLGQGPEFLTYFQNEAQLEKSRLLSDRFSAERPKGSFSTLEIQRTEQGDSAMYLCASSLAQGGNSPLHFGNGTRLTVT.

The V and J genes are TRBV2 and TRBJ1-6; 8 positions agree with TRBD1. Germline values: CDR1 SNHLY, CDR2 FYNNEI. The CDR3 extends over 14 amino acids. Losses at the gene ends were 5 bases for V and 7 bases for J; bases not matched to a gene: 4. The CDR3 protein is CASSQDRVNSPLHF. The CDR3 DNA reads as TGTGCCAGCAGTCAGGACAGGGTAAATTCACCCCTCCACTTT.

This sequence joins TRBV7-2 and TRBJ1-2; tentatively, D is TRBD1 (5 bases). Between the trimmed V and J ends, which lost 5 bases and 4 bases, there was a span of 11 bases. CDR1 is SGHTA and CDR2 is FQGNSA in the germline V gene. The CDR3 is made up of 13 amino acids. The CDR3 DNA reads TGTGCCAGCAGCCAAGGCCAGGGCTATGGCTACACCTTC. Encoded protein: CASSQGQGYGYTF.

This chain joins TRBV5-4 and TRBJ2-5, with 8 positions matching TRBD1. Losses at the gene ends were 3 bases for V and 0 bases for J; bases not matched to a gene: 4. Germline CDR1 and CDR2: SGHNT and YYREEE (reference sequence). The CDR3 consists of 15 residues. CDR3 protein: CASSWTGTDQETQYF. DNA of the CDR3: TGTGCCAGCAGCTGGACAGGGACGGACCAAGAGACCCAGTACTTC.

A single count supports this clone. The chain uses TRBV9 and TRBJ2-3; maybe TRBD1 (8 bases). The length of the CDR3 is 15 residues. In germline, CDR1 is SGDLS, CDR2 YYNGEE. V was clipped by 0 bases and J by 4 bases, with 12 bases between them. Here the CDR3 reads CASSVDRGGADTQYF. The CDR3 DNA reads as TGTGCCAGCAGCGTAGACAGGGGGGGCGCAGATACGCAGTATTTT.

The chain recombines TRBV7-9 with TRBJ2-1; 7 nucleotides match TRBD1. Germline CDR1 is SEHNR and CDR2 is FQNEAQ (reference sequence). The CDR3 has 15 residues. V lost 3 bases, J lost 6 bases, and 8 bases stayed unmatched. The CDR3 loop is CASSFWAGGSNEQFF. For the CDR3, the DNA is TGTGCCAGCAGCTTCTGGGCAGGGGGTAGCAATGAGCAGTTCTTC.

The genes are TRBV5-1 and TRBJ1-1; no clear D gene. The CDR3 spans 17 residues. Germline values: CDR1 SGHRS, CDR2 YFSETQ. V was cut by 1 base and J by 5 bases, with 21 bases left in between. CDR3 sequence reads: CASSLLSVAKGRTEAFF. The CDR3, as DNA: TGCGCCAGCAGCTTGCTGTCGGTTGCCAAAGGGAGGACTGAAGCTTTCTTT.

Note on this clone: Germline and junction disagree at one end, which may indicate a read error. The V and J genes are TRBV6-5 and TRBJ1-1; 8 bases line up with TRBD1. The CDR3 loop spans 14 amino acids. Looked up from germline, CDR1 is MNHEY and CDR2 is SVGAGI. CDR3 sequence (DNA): TGTGCCAGCCGATCTAACAGGGGGAACGCTGAAGCTTTCTTT. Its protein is CASRSNRGNAEAFF.

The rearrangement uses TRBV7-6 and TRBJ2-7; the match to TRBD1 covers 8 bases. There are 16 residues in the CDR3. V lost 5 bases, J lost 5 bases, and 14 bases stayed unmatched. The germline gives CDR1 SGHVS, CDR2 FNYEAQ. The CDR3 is CASSLGIGQGRDEQYF. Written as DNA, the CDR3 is TGTGCCAGCAGCCTTGGAATCGGACAGGGAAGGGACGAGCAGTACTTC. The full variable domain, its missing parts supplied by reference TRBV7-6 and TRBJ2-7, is GAGVSQSPRYKVTKRGQDVALRCDPISGHVSLYWYRQALGQGPEFLTYFNYEAQQDKSGLPNDRFSAERPEGSISTLTIQRTEQRDSAMYRCASSLGIGQGRDEQYFGPGTRLTVT.

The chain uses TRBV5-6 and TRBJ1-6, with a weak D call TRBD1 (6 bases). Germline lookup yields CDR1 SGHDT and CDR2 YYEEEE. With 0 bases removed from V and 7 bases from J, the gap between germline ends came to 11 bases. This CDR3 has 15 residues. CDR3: CASSLERTGNSPLHF. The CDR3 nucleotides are TGTGCCAGCAGCTTGGAGAGAACAGGGAATTCACCCCTCCACTTT.

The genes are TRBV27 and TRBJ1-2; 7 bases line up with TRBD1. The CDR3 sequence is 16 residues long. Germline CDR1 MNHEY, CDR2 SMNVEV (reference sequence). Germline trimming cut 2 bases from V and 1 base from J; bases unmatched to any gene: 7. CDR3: CASSLLQGPYNYGYTF. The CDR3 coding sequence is TGTGCCAGCAGTTTACTACAGGGGCCCTATAACTATGGCTACACCTTC.

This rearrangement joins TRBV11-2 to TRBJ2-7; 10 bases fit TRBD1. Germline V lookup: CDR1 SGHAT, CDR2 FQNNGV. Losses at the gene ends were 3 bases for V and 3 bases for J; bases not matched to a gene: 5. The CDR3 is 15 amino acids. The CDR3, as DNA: TGTGCCAGCAGCTTTGGGACAGGGGATTTCTACGAGCAGTACTTC. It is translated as CASSFGTGDFYEQYF.

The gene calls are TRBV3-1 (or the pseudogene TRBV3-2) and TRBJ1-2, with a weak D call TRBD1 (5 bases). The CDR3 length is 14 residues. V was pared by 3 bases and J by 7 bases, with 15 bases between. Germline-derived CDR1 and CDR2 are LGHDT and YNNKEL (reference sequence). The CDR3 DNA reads TGTGCCAGCAGCCAGGGCTTATCCGGGGGTGGCTACACCTTC. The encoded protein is CASSQGLSGGGYTF.

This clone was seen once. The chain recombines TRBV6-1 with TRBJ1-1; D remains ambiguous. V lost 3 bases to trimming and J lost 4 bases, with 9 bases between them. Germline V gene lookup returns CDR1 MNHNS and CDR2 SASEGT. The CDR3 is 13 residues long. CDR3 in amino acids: CASSELEGTEAFF. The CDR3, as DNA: TGTGCCAGCAGTGAGTTGGAGGGCACTGAAGCTTTCTTT.

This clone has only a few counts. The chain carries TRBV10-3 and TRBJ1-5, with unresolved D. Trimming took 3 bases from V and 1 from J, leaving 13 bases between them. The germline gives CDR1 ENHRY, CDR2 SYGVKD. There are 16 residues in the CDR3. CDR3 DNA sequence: TGTGCCATCAGTGACATCCCCCCGGGGAGCAATCAGCCCCAGCATTTT. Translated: CAISDIPPGSNQPQHF.

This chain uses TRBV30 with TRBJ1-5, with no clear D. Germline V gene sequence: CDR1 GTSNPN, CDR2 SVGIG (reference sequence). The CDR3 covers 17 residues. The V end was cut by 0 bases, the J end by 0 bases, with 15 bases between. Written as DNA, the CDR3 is TGTGCCTGGAGTGTAATTTTGGGAGATTATAGCAATCAGCCCCAGCATTTT. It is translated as CAWSVILGDYSNQPQHF.

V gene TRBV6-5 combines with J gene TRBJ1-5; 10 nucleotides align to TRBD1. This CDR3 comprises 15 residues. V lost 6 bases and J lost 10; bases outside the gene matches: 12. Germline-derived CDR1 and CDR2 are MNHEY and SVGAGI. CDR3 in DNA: TGTGCCAGCAGGACAAGACAGGGGGCGAATGCTCCCCAGCATTTT. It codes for CASRTRQGANAPQHF.

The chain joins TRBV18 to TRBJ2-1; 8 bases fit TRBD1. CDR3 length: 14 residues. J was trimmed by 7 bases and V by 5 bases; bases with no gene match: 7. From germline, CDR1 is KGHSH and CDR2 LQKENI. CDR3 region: CASSRQGRGNEQFF. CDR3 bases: TGTGCCAGCTCAAGACAGGGGCGCGGGAATGAGCAGTTCTTC.

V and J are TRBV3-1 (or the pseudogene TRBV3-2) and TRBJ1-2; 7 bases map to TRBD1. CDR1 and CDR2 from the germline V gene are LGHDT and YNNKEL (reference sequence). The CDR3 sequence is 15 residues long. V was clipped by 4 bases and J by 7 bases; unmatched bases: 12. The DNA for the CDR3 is TGTGCCAGCAGCCCATCCCTTCACAGGGGCAGTGGCTACACCTTC. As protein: CASSPSLHRGSGYTF.

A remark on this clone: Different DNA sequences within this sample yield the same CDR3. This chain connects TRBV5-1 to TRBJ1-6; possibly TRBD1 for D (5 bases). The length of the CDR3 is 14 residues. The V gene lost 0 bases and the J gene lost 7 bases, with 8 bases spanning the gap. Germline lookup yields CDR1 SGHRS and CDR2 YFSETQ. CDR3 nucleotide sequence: TGCGCCAGCAGCTTGGGTCAGGGAAATTCACCCCTCCACTTT. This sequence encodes CASSLGQGNSPLHF.

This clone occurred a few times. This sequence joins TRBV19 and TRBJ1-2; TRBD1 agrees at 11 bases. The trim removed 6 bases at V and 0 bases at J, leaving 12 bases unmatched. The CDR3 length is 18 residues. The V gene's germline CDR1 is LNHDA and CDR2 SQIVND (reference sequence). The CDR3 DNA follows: TGTGCCAGTAGGTCGGACAGGGGGCTTTCCCGTGCTAACTATGGCTACACCTTC. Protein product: CASRSDRGLSRANYGYTF.